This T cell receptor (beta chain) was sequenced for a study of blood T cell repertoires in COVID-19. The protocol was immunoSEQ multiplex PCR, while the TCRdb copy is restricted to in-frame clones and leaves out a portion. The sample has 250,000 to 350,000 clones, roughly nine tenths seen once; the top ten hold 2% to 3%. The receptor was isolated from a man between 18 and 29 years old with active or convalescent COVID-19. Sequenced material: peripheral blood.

CDR3 loop: CASSFSKSSLSGENYGYTF. The CDR3 bases are TGTGCCAGCAGCTTTAGTAAAAGTAGTCTATCAGGGGAAAACTATGGCTACACCTTC. The V call is TRBV7-9, the J call TRBJ1-2; D may be TRBD1 (6 bases). Trimming stripped 3 bases from V and 2 bases from J, with 25 bases between. CDR1 and CDR2 from the germline V gene are SEHNR and FQNEAQ (reference sequence). The CDR3 runs 19 residues. The whole variable domain, filled in from reference TRBV7-9 and TRBJ1-2, reads DTGVSQNPRHKITKRGQNVTFRCDPISEHNRLYWYRQTLGQGPEFLTYFQNEAQLEKSRLLSDRFSAERPKGSFSTLEIQRTEQGDSAMYLCASSFSKSSLSGENYGYTFGSGTRLTVV.